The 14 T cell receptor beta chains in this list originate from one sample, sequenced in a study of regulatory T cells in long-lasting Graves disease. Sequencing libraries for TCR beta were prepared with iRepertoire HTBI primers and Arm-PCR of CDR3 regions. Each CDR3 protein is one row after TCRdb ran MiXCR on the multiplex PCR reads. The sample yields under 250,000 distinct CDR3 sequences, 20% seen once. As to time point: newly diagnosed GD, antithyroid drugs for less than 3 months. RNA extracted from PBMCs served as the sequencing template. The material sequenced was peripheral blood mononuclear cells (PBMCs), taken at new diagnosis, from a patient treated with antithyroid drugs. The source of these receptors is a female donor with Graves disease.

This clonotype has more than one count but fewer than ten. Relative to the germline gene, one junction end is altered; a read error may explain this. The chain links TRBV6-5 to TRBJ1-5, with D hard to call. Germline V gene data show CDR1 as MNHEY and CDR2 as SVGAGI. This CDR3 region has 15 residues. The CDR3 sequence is CASSFRPDFNQPRHF. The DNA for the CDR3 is TGTGCCAGCAGTTTCAGACCTGACTTTAATCAGCCCCGGCATTTT.

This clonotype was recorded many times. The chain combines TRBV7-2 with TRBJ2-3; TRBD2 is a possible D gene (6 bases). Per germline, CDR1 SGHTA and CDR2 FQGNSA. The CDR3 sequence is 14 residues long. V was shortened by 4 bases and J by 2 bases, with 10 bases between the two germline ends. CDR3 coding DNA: TGTGCCAGCAGCTCGGGACTCCTCACAGATACGCAGTATTTT. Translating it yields CASSSGLLTDTQYF.

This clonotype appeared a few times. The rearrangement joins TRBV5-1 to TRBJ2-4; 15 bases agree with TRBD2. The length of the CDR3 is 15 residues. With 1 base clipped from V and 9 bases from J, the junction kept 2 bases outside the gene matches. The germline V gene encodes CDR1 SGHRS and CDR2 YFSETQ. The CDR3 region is CASSLRTSGGGIQYF. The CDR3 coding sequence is TGCGCCAGCAGCTTGAGGACTAGCGGGGGGGGCATTCAGTACTTC.

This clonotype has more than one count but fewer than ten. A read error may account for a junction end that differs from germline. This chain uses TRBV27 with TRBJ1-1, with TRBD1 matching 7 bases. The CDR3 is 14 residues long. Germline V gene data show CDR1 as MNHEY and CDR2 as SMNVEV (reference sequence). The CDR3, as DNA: TGTGCCAGCAGTCGCTTCAGGGGGGAGGCTGAAGCTTCCTTT. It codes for CASSRFRGEAEASF.

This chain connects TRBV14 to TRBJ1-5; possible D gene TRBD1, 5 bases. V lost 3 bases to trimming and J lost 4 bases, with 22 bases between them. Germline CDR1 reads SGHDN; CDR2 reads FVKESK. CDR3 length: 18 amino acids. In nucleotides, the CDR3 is TGTGCCAGCAGCCATGGGGGTGGGCGGCCTAGGGGAAATCAGCCCCAGCATTTT. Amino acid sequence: CASSHGGGRPRGNQPQHF.

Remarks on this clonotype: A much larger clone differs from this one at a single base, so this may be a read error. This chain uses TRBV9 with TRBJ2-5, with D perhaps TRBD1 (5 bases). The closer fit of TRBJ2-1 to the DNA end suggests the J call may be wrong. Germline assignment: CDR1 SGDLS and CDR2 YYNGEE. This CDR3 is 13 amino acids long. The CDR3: CASSVDRGNEQFF. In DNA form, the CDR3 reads TGTGCCAGCAGCGTAGATAGGGGCAATGAGCAGTTCTTC.

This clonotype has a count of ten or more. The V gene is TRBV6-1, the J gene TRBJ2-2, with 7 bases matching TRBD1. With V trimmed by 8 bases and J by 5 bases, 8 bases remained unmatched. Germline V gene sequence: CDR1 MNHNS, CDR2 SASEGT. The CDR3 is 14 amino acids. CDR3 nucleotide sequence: TGTGCCAGCTCCAACGGACAGGCAACCGGGGAGCTGTTTTTT. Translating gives CASSNGQATGELFF.

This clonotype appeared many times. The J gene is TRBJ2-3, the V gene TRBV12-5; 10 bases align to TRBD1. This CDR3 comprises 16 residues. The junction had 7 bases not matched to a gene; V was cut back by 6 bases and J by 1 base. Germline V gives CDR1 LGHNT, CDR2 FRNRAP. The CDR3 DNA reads TGTGCTAGTGGGAATGGGACAGGGGTCCGCACAGATACGCAGTATTTT. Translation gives CASGNGTGVRTDTQYF.

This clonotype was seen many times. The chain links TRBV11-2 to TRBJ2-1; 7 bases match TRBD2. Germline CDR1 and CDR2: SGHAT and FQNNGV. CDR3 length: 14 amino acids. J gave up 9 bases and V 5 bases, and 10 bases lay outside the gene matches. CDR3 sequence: CASSIGLVASEQFF. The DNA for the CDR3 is TGTGCCAGCAGCATCGGACTAGTTGCGAGTGAGCAGTTCTTC.

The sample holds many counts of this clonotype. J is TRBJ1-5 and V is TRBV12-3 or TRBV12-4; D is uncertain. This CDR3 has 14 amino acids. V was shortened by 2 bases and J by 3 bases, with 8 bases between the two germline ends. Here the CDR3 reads CASSLTENNQPQHF. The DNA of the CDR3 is TGTGCCAGCAGTTTAACAGAGAACAATCAGCCCCAGCATTTT.

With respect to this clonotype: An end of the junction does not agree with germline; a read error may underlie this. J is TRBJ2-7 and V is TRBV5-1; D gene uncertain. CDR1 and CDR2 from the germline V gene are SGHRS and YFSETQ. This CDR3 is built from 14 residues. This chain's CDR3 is CASSSTAASSEQYF. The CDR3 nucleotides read TGCGCCAGCAGCAGTACAGCAGCCTCCTCCGAGCAGTACTTC.

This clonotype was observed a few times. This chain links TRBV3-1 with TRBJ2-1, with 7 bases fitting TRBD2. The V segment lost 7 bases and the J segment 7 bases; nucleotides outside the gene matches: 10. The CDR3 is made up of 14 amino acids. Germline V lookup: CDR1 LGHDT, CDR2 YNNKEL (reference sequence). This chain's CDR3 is CASKMGGGDNEQFF. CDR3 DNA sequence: TGTGCCAGCAAGATGGGGGGGGGTGATAATGAGCAGTTCTTC.

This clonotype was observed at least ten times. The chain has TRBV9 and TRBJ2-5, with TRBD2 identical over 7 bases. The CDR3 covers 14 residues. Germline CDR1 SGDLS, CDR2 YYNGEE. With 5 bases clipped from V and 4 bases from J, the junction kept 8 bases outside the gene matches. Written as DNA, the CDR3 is TGTGCCAGCAGTCAAGGGAGCGGGACAGAGACCCAGTACTTC. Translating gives CASSQGSGTETQYF.

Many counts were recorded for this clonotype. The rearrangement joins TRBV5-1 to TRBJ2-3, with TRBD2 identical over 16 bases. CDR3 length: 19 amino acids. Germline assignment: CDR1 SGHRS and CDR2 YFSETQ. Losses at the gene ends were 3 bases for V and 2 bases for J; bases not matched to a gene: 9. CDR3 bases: TGCGCCAGCAGCTCCGGGACTAGCGGGGGGGCCGGTATCACAGATACGCAGTATTTT. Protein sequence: CASSSGTSGGAGITDTQYF.